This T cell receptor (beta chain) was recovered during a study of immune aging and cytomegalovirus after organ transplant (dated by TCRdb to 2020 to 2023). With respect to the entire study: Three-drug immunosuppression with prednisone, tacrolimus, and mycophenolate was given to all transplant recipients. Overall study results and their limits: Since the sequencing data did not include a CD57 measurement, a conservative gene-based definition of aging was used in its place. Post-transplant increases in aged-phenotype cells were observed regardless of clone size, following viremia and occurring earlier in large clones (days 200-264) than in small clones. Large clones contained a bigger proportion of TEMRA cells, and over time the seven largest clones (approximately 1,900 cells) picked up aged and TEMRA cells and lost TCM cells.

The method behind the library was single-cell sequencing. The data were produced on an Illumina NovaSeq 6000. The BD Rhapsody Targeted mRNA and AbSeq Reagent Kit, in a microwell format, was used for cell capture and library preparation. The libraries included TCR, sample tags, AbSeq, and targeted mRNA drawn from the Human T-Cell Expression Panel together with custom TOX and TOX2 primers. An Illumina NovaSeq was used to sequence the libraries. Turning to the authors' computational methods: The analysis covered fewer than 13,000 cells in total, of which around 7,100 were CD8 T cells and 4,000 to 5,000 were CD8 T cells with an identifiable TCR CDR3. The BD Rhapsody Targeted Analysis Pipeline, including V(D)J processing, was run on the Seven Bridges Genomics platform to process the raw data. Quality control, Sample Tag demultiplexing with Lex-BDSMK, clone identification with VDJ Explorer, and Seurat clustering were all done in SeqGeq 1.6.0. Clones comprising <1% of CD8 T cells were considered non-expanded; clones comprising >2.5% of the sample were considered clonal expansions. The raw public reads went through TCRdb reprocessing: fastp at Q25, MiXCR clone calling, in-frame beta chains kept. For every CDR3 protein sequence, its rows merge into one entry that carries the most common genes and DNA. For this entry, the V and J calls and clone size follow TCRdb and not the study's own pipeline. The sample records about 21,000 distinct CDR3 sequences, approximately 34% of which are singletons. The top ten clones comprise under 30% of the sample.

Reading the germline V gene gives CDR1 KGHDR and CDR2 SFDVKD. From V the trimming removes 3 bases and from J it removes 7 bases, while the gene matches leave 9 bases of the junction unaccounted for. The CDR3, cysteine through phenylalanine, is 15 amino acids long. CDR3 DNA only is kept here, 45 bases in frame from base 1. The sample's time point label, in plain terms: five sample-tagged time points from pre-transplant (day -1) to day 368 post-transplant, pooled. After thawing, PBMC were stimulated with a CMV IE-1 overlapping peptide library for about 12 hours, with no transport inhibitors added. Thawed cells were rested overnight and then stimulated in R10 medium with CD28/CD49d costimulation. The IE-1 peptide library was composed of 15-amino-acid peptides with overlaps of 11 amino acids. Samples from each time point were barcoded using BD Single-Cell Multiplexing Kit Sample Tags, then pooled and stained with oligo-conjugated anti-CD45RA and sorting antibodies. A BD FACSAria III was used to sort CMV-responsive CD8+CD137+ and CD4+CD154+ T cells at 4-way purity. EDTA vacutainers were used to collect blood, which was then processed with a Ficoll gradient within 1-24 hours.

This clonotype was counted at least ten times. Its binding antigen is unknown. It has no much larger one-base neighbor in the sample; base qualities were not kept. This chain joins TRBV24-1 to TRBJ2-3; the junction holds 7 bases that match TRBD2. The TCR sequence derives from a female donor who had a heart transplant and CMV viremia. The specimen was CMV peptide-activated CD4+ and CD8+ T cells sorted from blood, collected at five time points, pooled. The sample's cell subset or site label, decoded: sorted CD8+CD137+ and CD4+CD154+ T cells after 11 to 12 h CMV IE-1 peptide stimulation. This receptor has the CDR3 CATSDRSSGDYTQYF. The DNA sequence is TGTGCCACCAGTGATAGGTCTAGCGGTGACTATACGCAGTATTTT.